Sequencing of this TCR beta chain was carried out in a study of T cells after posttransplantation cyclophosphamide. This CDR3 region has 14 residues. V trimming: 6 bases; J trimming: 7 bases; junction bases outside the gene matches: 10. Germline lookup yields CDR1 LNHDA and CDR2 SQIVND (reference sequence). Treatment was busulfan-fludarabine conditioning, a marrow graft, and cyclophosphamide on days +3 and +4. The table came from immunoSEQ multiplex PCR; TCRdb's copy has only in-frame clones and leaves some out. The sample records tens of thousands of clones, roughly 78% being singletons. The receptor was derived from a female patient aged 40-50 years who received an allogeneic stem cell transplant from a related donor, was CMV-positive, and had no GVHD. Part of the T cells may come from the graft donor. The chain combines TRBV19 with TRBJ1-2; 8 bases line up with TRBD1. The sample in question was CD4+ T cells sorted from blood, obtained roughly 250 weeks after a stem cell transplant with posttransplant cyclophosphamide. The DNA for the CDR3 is TGTGCCAGTAGGACCAGGGGGCGCATTGCTGGCTACACCTTC. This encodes CASRTRGRIAGYTF.